Sequencing of this TCR beta chain was carried out in a study of blood T cell repertoires in COVID-19. Whole-study context: Some COVID-19 samples were acute and others convalescent; all came from the United States, Italy and Spain. PBMCs, B-cell-depleted T cells, or T cells were the source of the cDNA or gDNA that made up the material.

Study processing details: Cell counts per sample came from amplifying reference gene primers. Repertoires were generated with immunoSEQ multiplex PCR, while TCRdb's copy carries only in-frame clones and drops some. V and J calls plus clone size are reproduced from that table; the DNA served to infer D and trimming. The repertoire has fewer than 250,000 clones, 89% of them found once; the top ten carry 5.5% to 6.5%. The germline V and J ends were trimmed by 6 bases and 5 bases, with 11 bases remaining between them. This CDR3 spans 12 amino acids. The gene calls are TRBV23-1 and TRBJ2-7, with a possible D match to TRBD1 (5 bases). TRBV23-1 is known as an ORF, though its function is uncertain. The sequencing sample was made of peripheral blood. The TCR was taken from a man aged 60 to 75 who had recovered from COVID-19. This chain's CDR3 is CASRSGNHEQYF. The CDR3 DNA sequence: TGCGCCAGCAGATCAGGGAATCACGAGCAGTACTTC.